This T cell receptor beta chain is from a study of blood T cell repertoires in COVID-19. Study-level background: Researchers got acute and convalescent COVID-19 samples from the United States, Italy and Spain. Nucleic acid was either cDNA or gDNA, and it came from T cells, B-cell-depleted T cells, or PBMCs.

Original processing notes: From reference gene primer amplification, estimates of nucleated cell counts were derived. Sequencing was performed with immunoSEQ multiplex PCR; in TCRdb, only in-frame clones are kept and a portion is missing. V and J calls plus clone size are reproduced from that table; the DNA served to infer D and trimming. The repertoire has tens of thousands of clones, 88% of them found once; the top ten carry roughly 23%. V dropped 4 bases and J dropped 3; count of bases not matched to a gene: 12. CDR3 size: 16 residues. Germline V gives CDR1 SQVTM, CDR2 ANQGSEA. This clonotype originated in a woman aged 45-59 years with active or convalescent COVID-19. The sequenced material came from peripheral blood. This rearrangement joins TRBV29-1 to TRBJ2-7; 10 bases are shared with TRBD2. CDR3 in DNA: TGCAGCGTTGTAGGGCTAGCGGGAGCCCCCGTCTACGAGCAGTACTTC. It translates to CSVVGLAGAPVYEQYF.